This T cell receptor (beta chain) was found in a study of T cell repertoires in aging, cancer and after chemotherapy. Remarks on this clonotype: Its antigen is unidentified.

Peripheral blood genomic DNA, not sorted cells or RNA, was the template. Multiplex touch-down PCR with TRB-A/B primers amplified rearranged V-D-J TRB sequences. Using its own MiXCR run on the multiplex PCR reads, TCRdb lists one record per CDR3 protein. The sample contains about 10,000 distinct CDR3 sequences, 45% to 55% of which appear only once. From germline, CDR1 is MNHEY and CDR2 SMNVEV (reference sequence). Between the trimmed V and J ends, which lost 7 bases and 2 bases, there was a span of 20 bases. The CDR3 totals 16 residues. Study-wide findings and caveats: Rebound thymic output was suggested by rising median generation probability during chemotherapy in each cancer cohort.

The chain employs TRBV27 and TRBJ2-5, with D uncertain. The source is a human donor in good health. The sequencing input was blood. The CDR3 is CASTPSPPQYQETQYF. The CDR3 DNA sequence: TGTGCCAGCACTCCTTCCCCCCCACAGTATCAAGAGACCCAGTACTTC.